Below are 21 T cell receptor beta chains sequenced from a single sample in a study of T-cell memory formation after mild COVID-19. TCRdb re-derived calls from the 5' RACE reads in MiXCR, one entry per CDR3 protein. The data show about 350,000 distinct CDR3 sequences, approximately 27% seen once. Sequencing was done on a sample of PBMCs or a T cell subset sorted from them (not recorded which). The receptors were gathered from an adult woman who had mild COVID-19 (a few samples of this study predate the infection). Cell type and time point are not known.

The table lists this clonotype with a few counts. The V call is TRBV29-1, the J call TRBJ2-6; TRBD1 might be the D (5 bases). Trimming took off 4 bases at V and 0 bases at J, with 7 bases between the two ends. There are 14 residues in the CDR3. From germline, CDR1 is SQVTM and CDR2 ANQGSEA. The CDR3 DNA reads as TGCAGCGTTGCAGGGTCCTCTGGGGCCAACGTCCTGACTTTC. Translating gives CSVAGSSGANVLTF.

This clonotype was counted between two and nine times. V usage is TRBV7-6 and J usage is TRBJ2-7, with D perhaps matching TRBD1 or TRBD2 (5 bases each). The CDR3 sequence is 15 residues long. Deletions cut 1 base from V and 6 bases from J, with 16 bases between. In germline, CDR1 is SGHVS, CDR2 FNYEAQ. Written as DNA, the CDR3 is TGTGCCAGCAGCTTAGATCTTACGAGGGGAGCCGAGCAGTACTTC. Amino acids: CASSLDLTRGAEQYF.

The J gene is TRBJ1-5, the V gene TRBV2, with D hard to call. There are 18 residues in the CDR3. The germline gives CDR1 SNHLY, CDR2 FYNNEI. V was trimmed by 2 bases and J by 1 base, leaving 18 bases between them. The CDR3 nucleotides read TGTGCCAGCAGTGAATTCGGGGATCCACTTATCAGCAATCAGCCCCAGCATTTT. Translated, it gives CASSEFGDPLISNQPQHF.

This clonotype was picked up a small number of times. The chain couples TRBV24-1 to TRBJ2-7, with a tentative D call TRBD2 (6 bases). This CDR3 comprises 15 residues. V lost 5 bases and J lost 7, with 20 bases in between. The germline V gene has CDR1 KGHDR and CDR2 SFDVKD. The CDR3 region is CATSGWQAGRWEQYF. The CDR3, as DNA: TGTGCCACCAGTGGTTGGCAGGCGGGGAGGTGGGAGCAGTACTTC.

The rearrangement joins TRBV6-5 to TRBJ2-3; 9 bases fit TRBD2. Looked up from germline, CDR1 is MNHEY and CDR2 is SVGAGI. Unmatched junction bases numbered 13, after V lost 3 bases and J lost 0 bases. The CDR3 consists of 19 residues. Here the CDR3 reads CASSYGDAGGPSSTDTQYF. The CDR3 bases are TGTGCCAGCAGTTATGGCGATGCGGGGGGGCCTTCGAGCACAGATACGCAGTATTTT.

This clonotype was seen a handful of times. The V gene is TRBV12-5, the J gene TRBJ2-1; 8 bases are a match to TRBD1. Germline V gene lookup returns CDR1 LGHNT and CDR2 FRNRAP. Unmatched junction bases numbered 5, after V lost 4 bases and J lost 12 bases. The CDR3 is 12 residues long. Written as DNA, the CDR3 is TGTGCTAGTGGTTCTCCGGACAGGGTGCAGTTCTTC. Translation: CASGSPDRVQFF. The whole variable domain, remainder taken from reference TRBV12-5 and TRBJ2-1, is DARVTQTPRHKVTEMGQEVTMRCQPILGHNTVFWYRQTMMQGLELLAYFRNRAPLDDSGMPKDRFSAEMPDATLATLKIQPSEPRDSAVYFCASGSPDRVQFFGPGTRLTVL.

This clonotype occurred a few times. V is TRBV12-3 or TRBV12-4 and J is TRBJ2-5; D is uncertain. CDR3 length: 15 amino acids. V gave up 1 base and J gave up 5 bases, with 14 bases separating them. The CDR3 DNA reads as TGTGCCAGCAGTTTAGGACTGGGTGGTGGGGAGACCCAGTACTTC. Protein: CASSLGLGGGETQYF.

V is TRBV7-2 and J is TRBJ1-2; 7 bases fit TRBD1. The CDR3 consists of 19 residues. Per the germline V gene, CDR1 is SGHTA and CDR2 is FQGNSA. J was trimmed by 8 bases and V by 0 bases; bases with no gene match: 21. The CDR3 reads CASSLALARRQGGGGGYTF. The CDR3 region has the DNA TGTGCCAGCAGCTTAGCGCTAGCAAGACGACAGGGTGGCGGGGGAGGCTACACCTTC.

The V call is TRBV12-3 or TRBV12-4, the J call TRBJ2-1; 15 nucleotides align to TRBD2. This CDR3 has 17 residues. The V gene end was trimmed by 1 base and the J gene end by 4 bases; junction bases not matched to a gene: 2. CDR3 loop: CASSLDGTSGRYNEQFF. DNA of the CDR3: TGTGCCAGCAGTTTAGATGGGACTAGCGGGAGGTACAATGAGCAGTTCTTC.

Only a few counts were recorded for this clonotype. The chain joins TRBV28 to TRBJ2-1, with TRBD2 as a possible D gene (5 bases). This CDR3 is built from 13 residues. Trimming pared 6 bases from V and 4 bases from J, leaving 10 bases between. Germline V gene sequence: CDR1 MDHEN, CDR2 SYDVKM. The CDR3 spells CASREDFYNEQFF. The CDR3 DNA reads TGTGCCAGCAGAGAGGACTTTTACAATGAGCAGTTCTTC.

This clonotype was recorded a few times. J is TRBJ2-3 and V is TRBV29-1; no definite D call. V was pared by 4 bases and J by 3 bases, with 8 bases between. The CDR3 covers 12 residues. Germline V gene lookup returns CDR1 SQVTM and CDR2 ANQGSEA. DNA of the CDR3: TGCAGCGTTGTTCCGATAACAGATACGCAGTATTTT. It encodes CSVVPITDTQYF.

This clonotype has only a few counts. The chain is built from TRBV12-3 or TRBV12-4 and TRBJ2-3, with 10 bases matching TRBD1. The CDR3 spans 18 residues. V lost 4 bases to trimming and J lost 4 bases; unmatched junction nucleotides: 14. As DNA, the CDR3 is TGTGCCAGCAGTTCCGGGACAGGGGAGATGGGTGAATCAGATACGCAGTATTTT. Translating gives CASSSGTGEMGESDTQYF.

The gene calls are TRBV11-1 and TRBJ2-7; 9 bases are a match to TRBD1. This CDR3 has 15 amino acids. CDR1 and CDR2 from the germline V gene are SGHAT and FQDESV (reference sequence). With V trimmed by 5 bases and J by 2 bases, 7 bases remained unmatched. The CDR3 is CASSRDDRGAYEQYF. In nucleotides, the CDR3 is TGTGCCAGCAGCCGTGATGACAGGGGGGCCTACGAGCAGTACTTC.

The chain recombines TRBV2 with TRBJ1-1; a possible D gene is TRBD1 (6 bases). The V end was cut by 5 bases, the J end by 5 bases, with 15 bases between. CDR3 length: 14 residues. The germline CDR1 and CDR2 sequences are SNHLY and FYNNEI. The CDR3 reads CASSYRTGLTEAFF. CDR3 in DNA: TGTGCCAGCAGTTACCGAACAGGGCTAACTGAAGCTTTCTTT. Filled out from reference TRBV2 and TRBJ1-1, the complete variable domain reads EPEVTQTPSHQVTQMGQEVILRCVPISNHLYFYWYRQILGQKVEFLVSFYNNEISEKSEIFDDQFSVERPDGSNFTLKIRSTKLEDSAMYFCASSYRTGLTEAFFGQGTRLTVV.

The chain employs TRBV18 and TRBJ1-1; D gene uncertain. Germline-derived CDR1 and CDR2 are KGHSH and LQKENI. This CDR3 spans 14 amino acids. The ends were cut back, 0 bases at V and 2 bases at J, with 7 bases in the middle. CDR3 protein: CASSPPRPNTEAFF. CDR3 coding DNA: TGTGCCAGCTCACCACCGAGGCCAAACACTGAAGCTTTCTTT.

This sequence joins TRBV29-1 and TRBJ1-2, with D possibly matching TRBD1 (6 bases). The CDR3 is 13 residues long. Per the germline V gene, CDR1 is SQVTM and CDR2 is ANQGSEA. The V and J ends lost 6 bases and 8 bases respectively, with 19 bases between them. DNA for the CDR3: TGCAGCGTACCGCAACAGGGCAACGGGGGCTACACCTTC. It is translated as CSVPQQGNGGYTF.

This clonotype was seen a few times. The V gene is TRBV7-3, the J gene TRBJ2-1, with 9 bases aligning to TRBD2. The CDR3 is 16 residues long. V lost 2 bases to trimming and J lost 4 bases; unmatched junction nucleotides: 6. Looked up from germline, CDR1 is SGHTA and CDR2 is FQGTGA. CDR3 DNA sequence: TGTGCCAGCAGCTTAGGTTGGCGGGAGGGGTACAATGAGCAGTTCTTC. Translation: CASSLGWREGYNEQFF. Together with reference TRBV7-3 and TRBJ2-1, the CDR3 gives the full variable domain: GAGVSQTPSNKVTEKGKYVELRCDPISGHTALYWYRQSLGQGPEFLIYFQGTGAADDSGLPNDRFFAVRPEGSVSTLKIQRTERGDSAVYLCASSLGWREGYNEQFFGPGTRLTVL.

This clonotype was detected ten times or more. The chain's CDR3 is CASSLVGGGSSYEQYF. CDR3 in DNA: TGTGCCAGCAGCTTAGTGGGGGGGGGAAGCTCCTACGAGCAGTACTTC. The genes are TRBV7-2 and TRBJ2-7; 7 bases map to TRBD2. Trimming at V came to 1 base and at J to 0 bases, leaving 6 bases not matched to a gene. Germline CDR1 and CDR2: SGHTA and FQGNSA. CDR3 size: 16 residues.

This chain uses TRBV7-3 with TRBJ2-2, with 9 nucleotides matching TRBD2. Germline CDR1 SGHTA, CDR2 FQGTGA. The CDR3 consists of 17 residues. J was trimmed by 0 bases and V by 4 bases; bases with no gene match: 6. The CDR3 is CASSSSSGATNTGELFF. The CDR3 region has the DNA TGTGCCAGCAGCTCCTCTAGCGGGGCCACGAACACCGGGGAGCTGTTTTTT.

This chain connects TRBV7-2 to TRBJ1-2; D is uncertain. Trimming cost V 2 bases and J 1 base, with 5 bases left between them. The CDR3 loop spans 13 amino acids. Germline V CDR1 and CDR2: SGHTA, FQGNSA. This CDR3 is CASSLPSNYGYTF. The CDR3 nucleotides are TGTGCCAGCAGCTTACCCAGTAACTATGGCTACACCTTC.

The V call is TRBV12-3 or TRBV12-4, the J call TRBJ1-1; D perhaps matches TRBD1 (5 bases). This CDR3 spans 15 amino acids. V dropped 3 bases and J dropped 5 bases, with 16 bases sitting between them. The CDR3 coding sequence is TGTGCCAGCAGTTTTTCGGGGCCGAGAGGGACTGAAGCTTTCTTT. Its protein is CASSFSGPRGTEAFF.